This T cell receptor beta chain was profiled in a study of T-cell reconstitution after alpha-beta-depleted transplantation in children listed by TCRdb under 2016. About the investigation overall: The study quantitatively tracked T-cell immune reconstitution after TCRalphabeta/CD19-depleted allogeneic hematopoietic cell transplantation in children using TCR repertoire profiling. The investigation overall reported the following: Over subsequent months, a decline in hyperexpanded clone frequencies was noted, and after one year, T-cell counts and TCRbeta diversity were mostly ascribed to newly produced T cells. The apparently early recovery of alphabetaT-cell counts about two months after transplant reportedly depended on only several hundred rapidly expanded clones that came from non-depleted graft cells. In some patients, high TCRbeta diversity at day 60 was attributed to recipient T cells and intrathymic progenitors that had survived conditioning.

According to the germline V gene, CDR1 reads SGHNT and CDR2 reads YENEEA. V and J are truncated by 7 bases and 5 bases respectively, leaving an intervening sequence of 11 bases. The CDR3 covers 12 residues, taking in both the cysteine and the phenylalanine. Only the CDR3 DNA is retained, 36 bases long and in frame from the first base. Library generation was performed with PCR. The instrument was an Illumina HiSeq 2500. To normalize quantification of the TCRbeta repertoire, the TCR libraries were built with molecular barcoding that relied on unique molecular identifiers. TCRdb itself trimmed the public reads at Q25 with fastp, ran MiXCR and retained productive beta chains. Rows matching on CDR3 protein sequence are summarized as one entry with the most common DNA and genes. The sample table contains 150,000 to 250,000 distinct CDR3 sequences; only one count was recorded for 5.5% to 7% of them. The ten largest clones capture roughly 4.8% of the sample.

In the case of this clonotype: It lacks a known antigen. Base-call qualities are not available, and no considerably larger clone is one nucleotide away.

The treatment or condition label here, explained by the study, means: allogeneic hematopoietic cell transplantation with graft depleted of TCRalphabeta T cells and CD19 B cells. TCRalphabeta/CD19-depleted allogeneic hematopoietic cell grafts were given to the transplant recipients, all of whom were children. The V gene is TRBV11-3 and the J gene is TRBJ1-1, and perhaps TRBD1 as D gene, on 5 matching bases. This clonotype was obtained from a girl less than two years old with combined immunodeficiency, due to receive a stem cell transplant. The source material was PBMCs, sampled before TCRalphabeta/CD19-depleted stem cell transplant. Read as DNA, the sequence is TGTGCCAGCATGGAGGGGAAAACTGAAGCTTTCTTT. It is translated as CASMEGKTEAFF.